Below, 17 T cell receptor beta chains from the same sample are listed, as sequenced in a study of identifying expanded T cells in peripheral blood. Sequencing was performed with immunoSEQ multiplex PCR; in TCRdb, only in-frame clones are kept and a portion is missing. The sample gives about 89,000 clones, approximately 83% of which show up once; around 5.6% is in the top ten. The sequenced material came from blood. These receptors were obtained from a person aged 18 to 70 in good health.

The chain couples TRBV29-1 to TRBJ2-4; 8 nucleotides align to TRBD1. The CDR3 is 14 amino acids. Trimming removed 4 bases from V and 0 bases from J; junction bases left unmatched: 2. CDR1 SQVTM and CDR2 ANQGSEA come from the germline V gene. The CDR3 DNA follows: TGCAGCGTTGTGGGACAGGCAGCCAAAAACATTCAGTACTTC. It yields the protein CSVVGQAAKNIQYF.

This clone is medium-sized within its sample. The chain employs TRBV11-2 and TRBJ1-6; D is unclear. CDR3 length: 17 residues. Deletions cut 6 bases from V and 9 bases from J, with 24 bases between. The germline gives CDR1 SGHAT, CDR2 FQNNGV. In DNA, the CDR3 is TGTGCCAGCAGAAAAGTGGGCCGAGGCGGGTCGGGTTCACCCCTCCACTTT. As protein: CASRKVGRGGSGSPLHF.

The CDR3 nucleotides are TGCGCCAGCAGCCACGACAGGGGAGGTGCAGCTTTCTTT. As protein: CASSHDRGGAAFF. The chain couples TRBV4-3 to TRBJ1-1; 8 nucleotides line up with TRBD1. The V and J ends lost 3 bases and 10 bases, in that order; junction bases with no gene match: 7. Germline V gene data show CDR1 as LGHNA and CDR2 as YSLEER. The CDR3 loop spans 13 amino acids.

This chain joins TRBV7-6 and TRBJ2-2, with 7 bases that match TRBD1. The junction had 9 bases not matched to a gene; V was cut back by 2 bases and J by 3 bases. Germline CDR1 is SGHVS and CDR2 is FNYEAQ. This CDR3 has 17 amino acids. The CDR3 here is CASSLTTGAFDTGELFF. DNA of the CDR3: TGTGCCAGCAGCTTAACTACAGGGGCGTTTGACACCGGGGAGCTGTTTTTT.

The rearrangement uses TRBV29-1 and TRBJ2-7; 7 bases fit TRBD1. Per the germline V gene, CDR1 is SQVTM and CDR2 is ANQGSEA. This CDR3 contains 14 residues. V lost 6 bases to trimming and J lost 5 bases; unmatched junction nucleotides: 13. The CDR3 DNA sequence: TGCAGCGTGAGGGGTGGCCAGGGGGTGAACGAGCAGTACTTC. Residues: CSVRGGQGVNEQYF.

The chain carries TRBV13 and TRBJ2-7; maybe TRBD2 (6 bases). Germline assignment: CDR1 PRHDT and CDR2 FYEKMQ (reference sequence). The length of the CDR3 is 15 residues. V was cut by 3 bases and J by 0 bases, with 12 bases left in between. In nucleotides, the CDR3 is TGTGCCAGCAGCTTCAGGGACTTCGTCTCCTACGAGCAGTACTTC. Protein product: CASSFRDFVSYEQYF.

This clone came up a few times. The V call is TRBV18, the J call TRBJ1-5; D unclear. Trimming shortened V by 3 bases and J by 3 bases, and 9 bases separated the two germline ends. CDR1 and CDR2 from the germline V gene are KGHSH and LQKENI. The CDR3 runs 14 residues. The CDR3 region has the DNA TGTGCCAGCTCACCGGGCGGCCACAATCAGCCCCAGCATTTT. This encodes CASSPGGHNQPQHF.

Comment on this clone: Germline is not matched at one junction end, which may reflect a read error. The chain couples TRBV13 to TRBJ1-2, with TRBD1 as a possible D gene (6 bases). The V gene's germline CDR1 is PRHDT and CDR2 FYEKMQ (reference sequence). The CDR3 runs 12 residues. The CDR3 loop reads CASSVGGYGYTF. CDR3 nucleotides: TGTGCCAGCAGCGTAGGGGGATATGGCTACACCTTC.

This chain links TRBV6-1 with TRBJ1-3; D remains ambiguous. This CDR3 contains 15 residues. With 2 bases removed from V and 5 bases from J, the gap between germline ends came to 13 bases. Germline lookup yields CDR1 MNHNS and CDR2 SASEGT. CDR3 in amino acids: CASSESRSPRNTIYF. As DNA, the CDR3 is TGTGCCAGCAGTGAATCGCGGTCCCCCCGAAACACCATATATTTT.

The CDR3 loop is CATNTGLRGGGYTF. CDR3 DNA: TGTGCCACCAATACAGGCCTTCGAGGGGGCGGCTACACCTTC. The chain has TRBV15 and TRBJ1-2; TRBD1 agrees at 7 bases. This CDR3 is built from 14 residues. V lost 7 bases to trimming and J lost 8 bases; unmatched junction nucleotides: 13. Germline V gives CDR1 LNHNV, CDR2 YYDKDF (reference sequence).

The chain joins TRBV4-1 to TRBJ1-5; D unclear. The CDR3 is 19 amino acids. Germline V gene sequence: CDR1 MGHRA, CDR2 YSYEKL. V gave up 0 bases and J gave up 0 bases, with 18 bases separating them. CDR3 sequence: CASSQDKDRNEYSNQPQHF. As DNA, the CDR3 is TGCGCCAGCAGCCAAGATAAGGACCGCAACGAGTATAGCAATCAGCCCCAGCATTTT.

In nucleotides, the CDR3 is TGTGCCAGCAGTGGGGCGTGGGGTCCCTACGAGCAGTACTTC. Its translation is CASSGAWGPYEQYF. V and J are TRBV6-1 and TRBJ2-7; D is unclear. The ends were cut back, 4 bases at V and 2 bases at J, with 12 bases in the middle. The CDR3 contains 14 residues. Germline-derived CDR1 and CDR2 are MNHNS and SASEGT.

The chain recombines TRBV7-2 with TRBJ2-7; D is unclear. Germline values: CDR1 SGHTA, CDR2 FQGNSA. The CDR3 contains 13 residues. Deletions cut 3 bases from V and 2 bases from J, with 8 bases between. CDR3 in amino acids: CASSFGQAYEQYF. The CDR3, as DNA: TGTGCCAGCAGCTTCGGTCAGGCCTACGAGCAGTACTTC.

The rearrangement links TRBV9 to TRBJ1-5; weak D call: TRBD1 (5 bases). Trimming cost V 0 bases and J 4 bases, with 11 bases left between them. The CDR3 length is 15 residues. Germline CDR1 SGDLS, CDR2 YYNGEE. CDR3 sequence: CASSVVGDPNQPQHF. For the CDR3, the DNA is TGTGCCAGCAGCGTAGTAGGGGACCCTAATCAGCCCCAGCATTTT. The whole variable domain, remainder taken from reference TRBV9 and TRBJ1-5, is DSGVTQTPKHLITATGQRVTLRCSPRSGDLSVYWYQQSLDQGLQFLIQYYNGEERAKGNILERFSAQQFPDLHSELNLSSLELGDSALYFCASSVVGDPNQPQHFGDGTRLSIL.

This clone was counted between two and nine times. The V and J genes are TRBV30 and TRBJ2-3, with 7 bases matching TRBD2. J gave up 4 bases and V 5 bases, and 6 bases lay outside the gene matches. The CDR3 spans 13 residues. The germline gives CDR1 GTSNPN, CDR2 SVGIG (reference sequence). In nucleotides, the CDR3 is TGTGCCTGGGCGGGGGTCGGACCAGATACGCAGTATTTT. It yields the protein CAWAGVGPDTQYF.

The J gene is TRBJ1-1, the V gene TRBV19; D ambiguous. Germline assignment: CDR1 LNHDA and CDR2 SQIVND (reference sequence). The CDR3 loop spans 15 amino acids. V lost 4 bases and J lost 3, with 15 bases in between. Here the CDR3 DNA reads TGTGCCAGTAGTAGTGGACGGGTATCGGACACTGAAGCTTTCTTT. It encodes CASSSGRVSDTEAFF.

The rearrangement links TRBV7-2 to TRBJ2-1, with D unclear. CDR3 length: 17 amino acids. Germline CDR1 is SGHTA and CDR2 is FQGNSA. Trimming cost V 1 base and J 0 bases, with 13 bases left between them. The CDR3 loop reads CASSLGDNVFSYNEQFF. The CDR3 bases are TGTGCCAGCAGCTTAGGAGACAATGTTTTCTCCTACAATGAGCAGTTCTTC.